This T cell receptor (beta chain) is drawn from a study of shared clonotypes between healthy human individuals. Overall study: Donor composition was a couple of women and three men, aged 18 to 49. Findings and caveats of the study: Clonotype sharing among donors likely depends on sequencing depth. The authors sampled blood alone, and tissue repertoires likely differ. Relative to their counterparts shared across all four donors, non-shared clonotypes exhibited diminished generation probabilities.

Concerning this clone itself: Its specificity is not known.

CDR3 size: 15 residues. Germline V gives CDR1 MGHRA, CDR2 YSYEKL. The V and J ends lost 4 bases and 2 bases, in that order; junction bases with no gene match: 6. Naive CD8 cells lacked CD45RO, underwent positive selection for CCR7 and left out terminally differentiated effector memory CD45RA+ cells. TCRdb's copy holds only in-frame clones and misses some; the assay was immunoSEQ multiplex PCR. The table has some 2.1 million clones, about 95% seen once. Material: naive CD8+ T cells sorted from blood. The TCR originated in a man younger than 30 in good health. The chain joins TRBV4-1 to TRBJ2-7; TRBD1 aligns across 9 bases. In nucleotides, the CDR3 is TGCGCCAGCAGCCCCGCCGGGACAGGGCCCTACGAGCAGTACTTC. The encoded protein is CASSPAGTGPYEQYF.